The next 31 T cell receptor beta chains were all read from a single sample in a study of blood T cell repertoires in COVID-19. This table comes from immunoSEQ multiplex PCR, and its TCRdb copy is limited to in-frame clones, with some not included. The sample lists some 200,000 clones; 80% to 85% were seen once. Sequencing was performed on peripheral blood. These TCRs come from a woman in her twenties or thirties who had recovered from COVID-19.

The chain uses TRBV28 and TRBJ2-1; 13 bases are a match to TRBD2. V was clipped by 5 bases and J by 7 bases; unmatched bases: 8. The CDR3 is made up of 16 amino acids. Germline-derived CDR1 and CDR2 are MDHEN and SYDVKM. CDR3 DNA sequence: TGTGCCAGCAGTACTAGCGGGAGGGCCTTTTGGAATGAGCAGTTCTTC. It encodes CASSTSGRAFWNEQFF.

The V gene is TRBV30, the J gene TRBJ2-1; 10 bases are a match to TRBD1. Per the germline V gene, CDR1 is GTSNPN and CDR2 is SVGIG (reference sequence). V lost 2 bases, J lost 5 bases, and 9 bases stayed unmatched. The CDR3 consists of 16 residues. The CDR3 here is CAWSHSGTGADNEQFF. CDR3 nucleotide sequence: TGTGCCTGGAGTCACTCCGGGACAGGGGCTGACAATGAGCAGTTCTTC.

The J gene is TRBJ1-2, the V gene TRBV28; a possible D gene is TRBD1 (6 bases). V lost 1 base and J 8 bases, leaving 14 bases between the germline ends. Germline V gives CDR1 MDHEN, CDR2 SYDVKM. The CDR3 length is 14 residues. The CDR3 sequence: CASSLSLGARGYTF. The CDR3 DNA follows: TGTGCCAGCAGTTTATCTTTGGGGGCGAGGGGCTACACCTTC.

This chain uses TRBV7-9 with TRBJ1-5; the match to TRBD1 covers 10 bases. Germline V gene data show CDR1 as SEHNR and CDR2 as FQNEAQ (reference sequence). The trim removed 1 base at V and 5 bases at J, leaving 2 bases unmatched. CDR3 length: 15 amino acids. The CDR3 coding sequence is TGTGCCAGCAGCTTAGTTGGGACAGGGGATCAGCCCCAGCATTTT. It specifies CASSLVGTGDQPQHF. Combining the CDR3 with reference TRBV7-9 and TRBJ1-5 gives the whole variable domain DTGVSQNPRHKITKRGQNVTFRCDPISEHNRLYWYRQTLGQGPEFLTYFQNEAQLEKSRLLSDRFSAERPKGSFSTLEIQRTEQGDSAMYLCASSLVGTGDQPQHFGDGTRLSIL.

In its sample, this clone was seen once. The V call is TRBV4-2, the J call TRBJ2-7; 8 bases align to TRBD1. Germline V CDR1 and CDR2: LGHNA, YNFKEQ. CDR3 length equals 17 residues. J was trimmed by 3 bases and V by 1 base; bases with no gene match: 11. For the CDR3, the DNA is TGTGCCAGCAGCCAAGTCTGGAGGGACAGGCGCTTCTACGAGCAGTACTTC. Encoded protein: CASSQVWRDRRFYEQYF.

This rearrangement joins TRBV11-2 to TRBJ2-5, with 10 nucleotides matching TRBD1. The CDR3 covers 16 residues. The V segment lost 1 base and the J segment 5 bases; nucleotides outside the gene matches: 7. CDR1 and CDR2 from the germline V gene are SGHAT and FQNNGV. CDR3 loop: CASSLVGQGPYETQYF. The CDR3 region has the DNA TGTGCCAGCAGCTTAGTGGGACAGGGGCCGTACGAGACCCAGTACTTC.

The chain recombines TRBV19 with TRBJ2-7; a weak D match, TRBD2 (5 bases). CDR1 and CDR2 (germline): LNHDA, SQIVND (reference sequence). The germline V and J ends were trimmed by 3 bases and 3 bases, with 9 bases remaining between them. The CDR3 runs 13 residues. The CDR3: CASSIGRGYEQYF. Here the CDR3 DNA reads TGTGCCAGTAGTATCGGACGGGGCTACGAGCAGTACTTC.

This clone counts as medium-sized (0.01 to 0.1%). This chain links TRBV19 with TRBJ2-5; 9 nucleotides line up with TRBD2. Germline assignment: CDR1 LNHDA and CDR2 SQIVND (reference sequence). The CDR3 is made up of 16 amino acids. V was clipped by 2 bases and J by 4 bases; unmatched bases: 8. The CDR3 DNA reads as TGTGCCAGTAGTATATCGCGGGGGGGAGAACGAGAGACCCAGTACTTC. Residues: CASSISRGGERETQYF.

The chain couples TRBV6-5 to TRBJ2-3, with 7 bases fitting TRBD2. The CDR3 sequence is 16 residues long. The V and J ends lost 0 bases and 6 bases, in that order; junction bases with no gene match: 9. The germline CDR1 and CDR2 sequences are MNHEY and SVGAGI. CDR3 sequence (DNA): TGTGCCAGCAGTTACTCTGTCAGCGCGGGAGCGGATACGCAGTATTTT. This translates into CASSYSVSAGADTQYF.

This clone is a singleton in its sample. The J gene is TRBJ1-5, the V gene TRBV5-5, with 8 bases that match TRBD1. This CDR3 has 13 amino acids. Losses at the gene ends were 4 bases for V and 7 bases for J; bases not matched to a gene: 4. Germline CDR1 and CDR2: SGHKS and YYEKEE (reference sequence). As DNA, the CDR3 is TGTGCCAGCAGCATGGACAGGGCCCAGCCCCAGCATTTT. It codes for CASSMDRAQPQHF. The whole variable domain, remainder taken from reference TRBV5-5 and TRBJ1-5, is DAGVTQSPTHLIKTRGQQVTLRCSPISGHKSVSWYQQVLGQGPQFIFQYYEKEERGRGNFPDRFSARQFPNYSSELNVNALLLGDSALYLCASSMDRAQPQHFGDGTRLSIL.

The CDR3: CASSIGQRLFLSSYNEQFF. The CDR3, as DNA: TGTGCCAGTAGTATTGGTCAGAGACTGTTCCTTAGCTCCTACAATGAGCAGTTCTTC. The chain uses TRBV19 and TRBJ2-1; D is uncertain. This CDR3 has 19 residues. V lost 3 bases and J 0 bases, leaving 21 bases between the germline ends. Germline V gene lookup returns CDR1 LNHDA and CDR2 SQIVND (reference sequence).

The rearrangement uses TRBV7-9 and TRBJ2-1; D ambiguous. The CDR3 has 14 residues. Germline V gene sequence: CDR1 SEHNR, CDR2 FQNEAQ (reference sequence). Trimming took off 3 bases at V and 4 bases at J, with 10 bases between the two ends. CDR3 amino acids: CASSFGWAYNEQFF. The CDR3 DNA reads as TGTGCCAGCAGCTTCGGCTGGGCATACAATGAGCAGTTCTTC.

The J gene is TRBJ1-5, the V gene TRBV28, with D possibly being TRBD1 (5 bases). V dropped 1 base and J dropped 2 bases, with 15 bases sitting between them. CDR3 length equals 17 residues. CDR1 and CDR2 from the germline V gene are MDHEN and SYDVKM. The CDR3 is CASSLFLRDLGNQPQHF. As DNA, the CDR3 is TGTGCCAGCAGTTTATTTCTGCGGGACCTGGGCAATCAGCCCCAGCATTTT.

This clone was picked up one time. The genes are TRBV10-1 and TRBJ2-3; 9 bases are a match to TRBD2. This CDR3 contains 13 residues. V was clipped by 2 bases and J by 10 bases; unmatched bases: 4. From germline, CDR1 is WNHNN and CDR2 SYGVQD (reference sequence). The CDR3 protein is CASSERLAGSQYF. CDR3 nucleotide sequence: TGCGCCAGCAGTGAGAGGCTAGCGGGGTCGCAGTATTTT.

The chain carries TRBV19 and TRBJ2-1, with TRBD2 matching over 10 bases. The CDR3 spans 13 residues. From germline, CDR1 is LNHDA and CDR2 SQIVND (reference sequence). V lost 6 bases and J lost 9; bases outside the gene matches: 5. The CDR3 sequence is CASRDLAGVEQFF. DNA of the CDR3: TGTGCCAGTAGGGACCTAGCGGGAGTTGAGCAGTTCTTC.

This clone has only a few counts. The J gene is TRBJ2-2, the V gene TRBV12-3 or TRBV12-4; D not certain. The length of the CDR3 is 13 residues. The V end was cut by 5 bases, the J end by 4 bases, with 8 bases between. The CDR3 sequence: CASSNWATGELFF. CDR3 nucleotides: TGTGCCAGCAGTAATTGGGCCACCGGGGAGCTGTTTTTT.

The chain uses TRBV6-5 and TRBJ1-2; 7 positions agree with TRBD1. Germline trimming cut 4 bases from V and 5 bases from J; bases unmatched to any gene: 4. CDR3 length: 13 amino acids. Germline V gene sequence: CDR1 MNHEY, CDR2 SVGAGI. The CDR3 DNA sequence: TGTGCCAGCAGTTTTCAACAGGGGTATGGCTACACCTTC. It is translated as CASSFQQGYGYTF.

The CDR3 sequence: CASINRGHYGYTF. CDR3 nucleotide sequence: TGTGCCAGCATTAACAGGGGGCACTATGGCTACACCTTC. This chain joins TRBV28 and TRBJ1-2, with 9 positions matching TRBD1. Germline CDR1 is MDHEN and CDR2 is SYDVKM. The CDR3 is made up of 13 amino acids. After removal of 7 bases from V and 3 bases from J, the junction contained 3 bases not matched to a gene.

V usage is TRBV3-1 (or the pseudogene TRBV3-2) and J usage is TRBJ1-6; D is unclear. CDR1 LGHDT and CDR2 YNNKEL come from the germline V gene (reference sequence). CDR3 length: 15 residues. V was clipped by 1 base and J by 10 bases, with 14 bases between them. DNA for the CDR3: TGTGCCAGCAGCCAAGTTGGCGAGGGCAGCTCACCCCTCCACTTT. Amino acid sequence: CASSQVGEGSSPLHF.

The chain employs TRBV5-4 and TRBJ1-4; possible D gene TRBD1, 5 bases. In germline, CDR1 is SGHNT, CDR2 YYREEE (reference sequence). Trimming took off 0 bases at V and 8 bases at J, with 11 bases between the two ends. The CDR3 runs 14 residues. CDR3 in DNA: TGTGCCAGCAGCTTGGGGGGGGTAGAGGAAAAACTGTTTTTT. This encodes CASSLGGVEEKLFF.

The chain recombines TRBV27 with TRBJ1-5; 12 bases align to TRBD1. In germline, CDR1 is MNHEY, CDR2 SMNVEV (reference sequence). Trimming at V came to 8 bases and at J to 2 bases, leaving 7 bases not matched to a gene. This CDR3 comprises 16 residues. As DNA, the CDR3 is TGTGCCAGCCGGGACAGGGGGCGTTTTGGCAATCAGCCCCAGCATTTT. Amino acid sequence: CASRDRGRFGNQPQHF.

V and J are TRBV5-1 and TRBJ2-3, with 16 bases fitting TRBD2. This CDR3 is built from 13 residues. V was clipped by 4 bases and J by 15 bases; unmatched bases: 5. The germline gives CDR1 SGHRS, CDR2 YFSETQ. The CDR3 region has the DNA TGCGCCAGCAGCCCGGGACTAGCGGGAGGGCTATATTTT. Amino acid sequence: CASSPGLAGGLYF.

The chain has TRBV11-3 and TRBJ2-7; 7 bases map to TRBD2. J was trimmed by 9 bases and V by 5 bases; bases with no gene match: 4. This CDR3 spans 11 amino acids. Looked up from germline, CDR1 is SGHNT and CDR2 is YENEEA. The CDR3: CASSDGTTQYF. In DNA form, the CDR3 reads TGTGCCAGCAGCGACGGGACTACGCAGTACTTC.

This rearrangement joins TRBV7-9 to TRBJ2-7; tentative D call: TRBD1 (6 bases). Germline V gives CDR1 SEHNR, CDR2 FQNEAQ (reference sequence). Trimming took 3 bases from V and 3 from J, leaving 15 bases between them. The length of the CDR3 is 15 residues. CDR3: CASSFLQGILYEQYF. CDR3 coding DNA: TGTGCCAGCAGCTTCCTACAGGGAATACTCTACGAGCAGTACTTC.

CDR3 loop: CASSQRAGNEKLFF. In DNA form, the CDR3 reads TGTGCCAGCAGCCAAAGGGCAGGGAATGAAAAACTGTTTTTT. V is TRBV3-1 (or the pseudogene TRBV3-2) and J is TRBJ1-4; tentatively, D is TRBD1 (5 bases). Germline V gene data show CDR1 as LGHDT and CDR2 as YNNKEL (reference sequence). The germline V and J ends were trimmed by 2 bases and 5 bases, with 9 bases remaining between them. CDR3 length: 14 residues.

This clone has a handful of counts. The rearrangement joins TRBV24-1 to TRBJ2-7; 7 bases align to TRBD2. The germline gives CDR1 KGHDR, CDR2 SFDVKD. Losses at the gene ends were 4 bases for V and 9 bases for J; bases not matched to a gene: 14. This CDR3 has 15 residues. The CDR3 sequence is CATSDPLARGVGQYF. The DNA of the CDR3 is TGTGCCACCAGTGACCCACTAGCGCGGGGAGTGGGGCAGTACTTC.

Here the CDR3 DNA reads TGTGCCAGCAGTTACTCCCAAATCGACGGGAGGCATAACAATGAGCAGTTCTTC. It translates to CASSYSQIDGRHNNEQFF. V is TRBV6-2 or TRBV6-3 and J is TRBJ2-1; 7 positions agree with TRBD2. Germline CDR1 MNHEY, CDR2 SVGEGT. After removal of 0 bases from V and 5 bases from J, the junction contained 13 bases not matched to a gene. The CDR3 sequence is 18 residues long.

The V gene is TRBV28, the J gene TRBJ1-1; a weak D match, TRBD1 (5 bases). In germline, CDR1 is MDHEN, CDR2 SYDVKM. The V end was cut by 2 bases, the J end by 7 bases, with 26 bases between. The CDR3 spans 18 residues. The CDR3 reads CASSLAGPLRVRTREAFF. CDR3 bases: TGTGCCAGCAGTTTAGCGGGACCCCTGAGGGTCCGTACGCGTGAAGCTTTCTTT.

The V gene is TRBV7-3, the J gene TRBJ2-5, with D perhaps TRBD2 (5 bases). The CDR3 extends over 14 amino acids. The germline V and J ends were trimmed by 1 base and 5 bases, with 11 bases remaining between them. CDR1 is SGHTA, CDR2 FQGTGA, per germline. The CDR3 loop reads CASSLSGGKETQYF. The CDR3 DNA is TGTGCCAGCAGCTTAAGTGGAGGAAAGGAGACCCAGTACTTC.

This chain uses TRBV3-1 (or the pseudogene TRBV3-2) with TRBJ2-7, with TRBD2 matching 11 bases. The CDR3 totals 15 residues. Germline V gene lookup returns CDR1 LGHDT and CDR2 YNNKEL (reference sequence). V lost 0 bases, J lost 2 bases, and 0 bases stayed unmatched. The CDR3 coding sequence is TGTGCCAGCAGCCAAGAACTAGCGGGAGCCTACGAGCAGTACTTC. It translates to CASSQELAGAYEQYF.

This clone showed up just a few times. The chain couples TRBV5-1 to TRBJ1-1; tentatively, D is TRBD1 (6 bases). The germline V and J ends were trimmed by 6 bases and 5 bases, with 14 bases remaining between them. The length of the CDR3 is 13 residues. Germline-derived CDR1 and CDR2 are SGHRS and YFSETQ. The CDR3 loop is CASTGGARTEAFF. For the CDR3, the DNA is TGCGCCAGCACGGGGGGGGCGAGGACTGAAGCTTTCTTT.